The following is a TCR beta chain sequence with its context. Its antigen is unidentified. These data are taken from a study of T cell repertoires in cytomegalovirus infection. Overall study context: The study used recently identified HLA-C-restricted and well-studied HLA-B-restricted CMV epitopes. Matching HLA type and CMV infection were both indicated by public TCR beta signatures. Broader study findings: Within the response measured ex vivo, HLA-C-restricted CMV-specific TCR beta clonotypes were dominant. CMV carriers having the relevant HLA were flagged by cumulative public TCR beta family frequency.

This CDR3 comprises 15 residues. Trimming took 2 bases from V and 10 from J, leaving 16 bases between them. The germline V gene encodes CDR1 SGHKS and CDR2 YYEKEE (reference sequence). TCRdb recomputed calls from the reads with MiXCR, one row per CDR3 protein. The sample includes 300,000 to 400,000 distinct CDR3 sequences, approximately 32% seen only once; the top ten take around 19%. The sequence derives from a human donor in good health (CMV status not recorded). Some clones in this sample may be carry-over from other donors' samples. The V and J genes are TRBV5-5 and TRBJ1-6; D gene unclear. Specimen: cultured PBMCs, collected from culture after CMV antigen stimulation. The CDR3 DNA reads TGTGCCAGCAGCTTTGCCCTGGTTCGTACATCACCCCTCCACTTT. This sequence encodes CASSFALVRTSPLHF.